What follows is one T cell receptor beta chain and its context. Its antigen is not known. This entry is derived from a study of early T cells in non-severe SARS-CoV-2 infection. On the study more broadly: The authors sequenced bulk RNA from unsorted whole blood, leaving chains unpaired.

Study findings and constraints: Matching results from VDJdb favored anti-spike CD8 responses, leaving private and CD4 specificities undetected.

The TCR library protocol was used to attach unique molecular identifiers. These identifiers were attached to individual cDNA molecules. TCRdb passed the 5' RACE reads through MiXCR, listing each CDR3 protein once. The table has more than 75,000 distinct CDR3 sequences, approximately 13% seen once. The trim removed 4 bases at V and 2 bases at J, leaving 7 bases unmatched. In germline, CDR1 is LGHDT, CDR2 YNNKEL (reference sequence). This CDR3 is 16 amino acids long. This chain uses TRBV3-1 with TRBJ2-1, with 8 bases lining up with TRBD2. The sample comprised whole blood. The TCR comes from an adult who was a healthcare worker with PCR-confirmed SARS-CoV-2 infection or an uninfected control (not recorded which). CDR3 sequence: CASSLSGSSTYNEQFF. As DNA, the CDR3 is TGTGCCAGCAGCCTAAGCGGGAGCTCTACCTACAATGAGCAGTTCTTC.